The entry that follows covers one T cell receptor beta chain sequence. No cognate antigen has been identified for it. Qualities for individual bases were not recorded, and no much larger clone is one base off. From each donor, a single peripheral blood sample of 95 to 150 mL on average was drawn into heparinised tubes. A BD FACSAria II was used to sort naive, central memory, regulatory and stem cell-like memory CD4+ T cells with a panel that included CD45RO, CCR7, CD25, CD127, CD95 and CD27. Purity was above 95% for every sorted population. PBMCs were isolated right away by Lymphoprep density gradient centrifugation and were stained directly, without culture. Samples were stained and sorted in pairs, with one healthy donor and one patient per experiment, so that batch effects were minimized. CDR1 and CDR2 were assigned from the germline V gene as SGHAT and FQNNGV. Germline trimming amounts to 3 bases on V and 5 bases on J, with 7 as the count of junction bases outside the gene matches. The CDR3, cysteine through phenylalanine, is 15 amino acids long. Just CDR3 DNA is preserved here, 45 bases in frame from base 1.

The data derive from a study of beta chain features in type 1 diabetes (dated by TCRdb to the late 2010s). At the level of the whole study: Mean age, gender distribution, total cell number and subset yield did not differ between patients and healthy donors. A total of roughly 99 million sorted cells were examined across all samples, and the number of cells per subset was strongly correlated with RNA yield. Whereas all 30 or so donors provided naive and central memory subsets, regulatory and stem cell-like memory subsets were isolated from just 8 patients and roughly 8 healthy donors. The study compared TCRB repertoires of sorted circulating CD4+ T cell subsets between recently diagnosed type 1 diabetes patients and matched healthy donors. Study-wide findings and limitations: Naive, central memory and regulatory TCRB repertoires appeared to be more alike among patients than among healthy donors. Because small numbers of individuals were included in the HLA sub-analyses, any influence of HLA type on TCRB rearrangement was left unresolved. Patients with type 1 diabetes made fewer insertions and deleted more nucleotides at VDJ recombination sites, implying thymic rearrangement abnormalities. Because cDNA was sequenced instead of genomic DNA, activated cells with high expression could be over-represented, although the groups did not differ in activation or CD3 levels. In all four CD4+ subsets, TCRB CDR3 length was moderately but significantly shorter in type 1 diabetes patients. PCR may preferentially amplify shorter templates, but because patient and control samples were amplified and corrected together, any resulting skew would affect both groups equally.

All of the isolated RNA was reverse transcribed with the High Capacity cDNA Reverse Transcription Kit, so expressed TCRB transcripts were sequenced. Deep immunoSEQ sequencing was performed on naive, central memory and regulatory T cell samples, with an average of around 3.4 million total reads per sample. After sorted cells were lysed in RLT buffer, RNA was extracted with DNase-treated RNeasy Micro or Mini kits, with the choice depending on cell number. Each cell subset was processed on its own to prevent cross-contamination, while patient and healthy donor samples were processed together. The immunoSEQ multiplex PCR was used to amplify TCRB sequences from cDNA, yielding 87-bp fragments that span the CDR3 region. Sequencing of the amplicons was performed on the Illumina HiSeq platform. On the authors' methods: PCR bias was computationally corrected using synthetic template baselines, reads within Hamming distance 2 were collapsed, and singletons that could not be merged were discarded. By aligning reads against IMGT, V, D and J genes, CDR3 length, and insertions or deletions at six rearrangement sites were assigned. Within each subset, clonotype counts were normalized to the number of sorted cells before true diversity and Gini coefficients were calculated with the tcR R package. Repertoire sharing was quantified using the overlap coefficient calculated on TCRB nucleotide sequences. TCRdb carries this immuneACCESS record with in-frame sequences only. Its versions omit some clonotypes, under half of them owing to an unresolved V gene in the studies checked, with the rest unexplained. V and J calls and clone size follow that table, whereas D and trimming were derived from the DNA. Recorded for this sample are about 140,000 clones; approximately 9.8% of them occurred a single time. The ten biggest clones cover approximately 0.69% of the sample.

Recombination connected TRBV11-2 to TRBJ2-5, and 9 junctional nucleotides match TRBD2. Sequencing was carried out using central memory CD4+ T cells from blood. This clonotype was obtained from a woman aged 40 to 49 in good health. The CDR3 amino acid sequence is: CASSFRGGAGETQYF. The bases are TGTGCCAGCAGCTTCCGCGGGGGGGCGGGGGAGACCCAGTACTTC.